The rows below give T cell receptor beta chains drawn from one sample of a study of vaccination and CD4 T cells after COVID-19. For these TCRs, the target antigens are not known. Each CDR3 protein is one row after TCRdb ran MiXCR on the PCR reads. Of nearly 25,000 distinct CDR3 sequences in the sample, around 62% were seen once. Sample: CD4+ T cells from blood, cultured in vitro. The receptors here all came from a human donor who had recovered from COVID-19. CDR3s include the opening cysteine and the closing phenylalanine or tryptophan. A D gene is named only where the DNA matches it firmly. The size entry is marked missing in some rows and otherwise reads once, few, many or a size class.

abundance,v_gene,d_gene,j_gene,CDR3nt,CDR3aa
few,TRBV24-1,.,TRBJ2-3,TGTGCCACCAGTGTCTCCAGCACAGATACGCAGTATTTT,CATSVSSTDTQYF
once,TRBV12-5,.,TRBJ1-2,TGTGCTAGTGCCCCACTACGGTCAGTGCCCGGCTACACCTTC,CASAPLRSVPGYTF
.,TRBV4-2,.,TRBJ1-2,TGTGCCAGCAGCCCTAGGACAGACTATGGCTACACCTTC,CASSPRTDYGYTF
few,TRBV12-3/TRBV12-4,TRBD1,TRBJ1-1,TGTGCCAGCAGTGATCCGGGACAGAATAGGAACACTGAAGCTTTCTTT,CASSDPGQNRNTEAFF
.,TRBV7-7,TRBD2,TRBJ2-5,TGTGCTAGCAGCTTAGGTGCGGGGGGAAGTGGAGAGACCCAGTACTTC,CASSLGAGGSGETQYF
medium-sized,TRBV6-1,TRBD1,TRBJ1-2,TGTGCCAGCAGTCCAGGGGGCAGCTATGGCTACACCTTC,CASSPGGSYGYTF
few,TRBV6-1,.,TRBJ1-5,TGTGCCAGCAGTAAACAGGGCCCCCAGCCCCAGCATTTT,CASSKQGPQPQHF
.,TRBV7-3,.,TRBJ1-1,TGTGCCAGCTCGGGCTTACCGAACACTGAAGCTTTCTTT,CASSGLPNTEAFF
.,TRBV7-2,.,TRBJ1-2,TGTGCCAGCAGCTTAGATTCGGTGTCCGGCTACACCTTC,CASSLDSVSGYTF
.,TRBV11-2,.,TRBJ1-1,TGTGCCAGCAGCCCCGGACAGATGAACACTGAAGCTTTCTTT,CASSPGQMNTEAFF
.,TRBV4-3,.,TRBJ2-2,TGCGCCAGCAGCCAAGATTTAGGGGTACGCACCGGGGAGCTGTTTTTT,CASSQDLGVRTGELFF
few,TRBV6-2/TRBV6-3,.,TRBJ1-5,TGTGCCAGCAGTTACTCGAAGGGCCCCACTGTGCAGCCCCAGCATTTT,CASSYSKGPTVQPQHF
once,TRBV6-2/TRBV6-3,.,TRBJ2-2,TGTGCCAGCAGTTACGTCGGGCCCGGGGAGCTGTTTTTT,CASSYVGPGELFF
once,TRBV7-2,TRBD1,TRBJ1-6,TGTGCCAGCAGCTTTCGACAGGGGCAGAATTCACCCCTCCACTTT,CASSFRQGQNSPLHF
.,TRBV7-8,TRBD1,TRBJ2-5,TGTGCCAGCAGCTCCCGGGACAGGGGGCCAGAGACCCAGTACTTC,CASSSRDRGPETQYF
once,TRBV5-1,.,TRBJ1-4,TGCGCCAGCAGGGAATCCGCAACTAATGAAAAACTGTTTTTT,CASRESATNEKLFF
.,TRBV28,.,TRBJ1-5,TGTGCCAGCAGTTTACGGTCATCCCAGCATTTT,CASSLRSSQHF
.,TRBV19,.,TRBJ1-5,TGTGCCAGTAGTCTCCACTCTTCGGGGCCCCAGCATTTT,CASSLHSSGPQHF
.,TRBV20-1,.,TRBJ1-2,TGCAGTGCTCTGGCAGGCGCTCTCTATGGCTACACCTTC,CSALAGALYGYTF
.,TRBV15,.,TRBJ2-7,TGTGCCACCAGCAGTCAAAACTACGAGCAGTACTTC,CATSSQNYEQYF
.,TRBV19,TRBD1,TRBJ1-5,TGTGCCAGTAGTATGGGGGACAGGAGGGGTCAGCCCCAGCATTTT,CASSMGDRRGQPQHF
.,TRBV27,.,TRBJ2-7,TGTGCCAGCAGTCTCATCAAGGGTGGGGAGCAGTACTTC,CASSLIKGGEQYF
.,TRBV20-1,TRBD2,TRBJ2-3,TGCAGTGCTAGCCGACTAGCGGGAATCACAGATACGCAGTATTTT,CSASRLAGITDTQYF
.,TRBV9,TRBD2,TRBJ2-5,TGTGCCAGCAGTGGTAGCGGGAGGGCGGAGGAGACCCAGTACTTC,CASSGSGRAEETQYF
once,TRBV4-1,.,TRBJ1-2,TGCGCCAGCAGCCTCGGGGGTGGCTACACCTTC,CASSLGGGYTF
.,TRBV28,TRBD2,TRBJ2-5,TGTGCCAGCAGTAGGCCTAGCGGGCCACAAGAGACCCAGTACTTC,CASSRPSGPQETQYF
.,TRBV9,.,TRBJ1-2,TGTGCCAGCAGCGCCTCAAACAGGGCATGGGGTGGCGGCTACACCTTC,CASSASNRAWGGGYTF
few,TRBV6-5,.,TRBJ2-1,TGTGCCAGCAGTTACGGGATCGGCGGGAATGAGCAGTTCTTC,CASSYGIGGNEQFF